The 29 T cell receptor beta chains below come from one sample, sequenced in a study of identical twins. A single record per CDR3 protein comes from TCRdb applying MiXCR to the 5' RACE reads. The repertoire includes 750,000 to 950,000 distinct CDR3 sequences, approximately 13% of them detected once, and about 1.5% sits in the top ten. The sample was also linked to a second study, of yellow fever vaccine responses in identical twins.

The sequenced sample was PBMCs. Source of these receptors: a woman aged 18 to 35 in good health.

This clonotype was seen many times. The CDR3 sequence: CSARRQGNTEAFF. The CDR3 DNA follows: TGCAGTGCTCGACGACAGGGGAACACTGAAGCTTTCTTT. The rearrangement links TRBV20-1 to TRBJ1-1; 7 bases are a match to TRBD1. CDR3 length equals 13 residues. V was pared by 5 bases and J by 1 base, with 4 bases of the junction left unmatched. Looked up from germline, CDR1 is DFQATT and CDR2 is SNEGSKA (reference sequence).

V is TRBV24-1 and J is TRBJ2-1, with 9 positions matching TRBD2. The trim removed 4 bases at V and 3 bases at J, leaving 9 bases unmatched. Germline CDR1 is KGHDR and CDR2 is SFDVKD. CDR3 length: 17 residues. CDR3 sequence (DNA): TGTGCCACCAGTGAACAACAGCGGGAGGCCTTCTACAATGAGCAGTTCTTC. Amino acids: CATSEQQREAFYNEQFF.

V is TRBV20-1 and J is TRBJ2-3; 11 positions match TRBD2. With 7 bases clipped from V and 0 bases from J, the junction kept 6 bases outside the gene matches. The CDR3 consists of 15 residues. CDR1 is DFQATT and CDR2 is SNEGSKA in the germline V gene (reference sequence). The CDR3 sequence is CSVLGLAASTDTQYF. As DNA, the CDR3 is TGCAGTGTTTTGGGACTAGCGGCAAGCACAGATACGCAGTATTTT.

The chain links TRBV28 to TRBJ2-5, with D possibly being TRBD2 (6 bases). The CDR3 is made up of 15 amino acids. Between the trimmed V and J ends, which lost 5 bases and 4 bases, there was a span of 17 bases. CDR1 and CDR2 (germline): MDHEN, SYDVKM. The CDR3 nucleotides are TGTGCCAGCAGTGTCTCGGGACGGAGGGTAGAGACCCAGTACTTC. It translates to CASSVSGRRVETQYF.

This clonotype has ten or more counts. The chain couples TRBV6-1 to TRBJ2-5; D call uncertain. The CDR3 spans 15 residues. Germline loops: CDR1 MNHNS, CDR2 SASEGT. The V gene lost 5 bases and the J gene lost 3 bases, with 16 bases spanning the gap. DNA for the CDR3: TGTGCCAGCAGTATCTGGCAGAACGAGAAAGAGACCCAGTACTTC. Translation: CASSIWQNEKETQYF.

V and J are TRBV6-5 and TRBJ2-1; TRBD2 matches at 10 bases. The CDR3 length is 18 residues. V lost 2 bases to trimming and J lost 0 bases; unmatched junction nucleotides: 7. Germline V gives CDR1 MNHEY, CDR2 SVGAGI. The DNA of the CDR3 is TGTGCCAGCAGTTACCAGACTAGCGGGCGACCCTCCTACAATGAGCAGTTCTTC. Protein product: CASSYQTSGRPSYNEQFF.

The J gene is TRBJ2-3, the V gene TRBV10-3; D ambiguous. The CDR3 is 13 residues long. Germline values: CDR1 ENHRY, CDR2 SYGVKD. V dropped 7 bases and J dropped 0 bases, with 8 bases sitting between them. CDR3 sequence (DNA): TGTGCCATCACGGCCACTAGCACAGATACGCAGTATTTT. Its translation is CAITATSTDTQYF.

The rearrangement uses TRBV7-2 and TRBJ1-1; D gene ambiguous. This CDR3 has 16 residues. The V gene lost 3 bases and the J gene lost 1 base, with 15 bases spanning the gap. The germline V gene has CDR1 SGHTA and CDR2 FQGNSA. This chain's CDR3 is CASSFPVEAPNTEAFF. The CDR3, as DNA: TGTGCCAGCAGCTTTCCTGTTGAGGCCCCGAACACTGAAGCTTTCTTT.

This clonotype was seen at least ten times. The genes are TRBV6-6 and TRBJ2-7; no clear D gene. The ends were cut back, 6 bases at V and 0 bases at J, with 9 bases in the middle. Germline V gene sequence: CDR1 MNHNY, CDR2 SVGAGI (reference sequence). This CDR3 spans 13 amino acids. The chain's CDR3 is CASRSWGSYEQYF. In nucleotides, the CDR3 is TGTGCCAGCAGGTCTTGGGGCTCCTACGAGCAGTACTTC.

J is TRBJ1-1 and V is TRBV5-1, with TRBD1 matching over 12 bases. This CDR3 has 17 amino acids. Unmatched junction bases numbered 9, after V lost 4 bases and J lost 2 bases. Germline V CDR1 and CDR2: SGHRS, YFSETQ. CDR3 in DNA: TGCGCCAGCAGCATGGTGGGACAGGGGGCGTATAACACTGAAGCTTTCTTT. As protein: CASSMVGQGAYNTEAFF.

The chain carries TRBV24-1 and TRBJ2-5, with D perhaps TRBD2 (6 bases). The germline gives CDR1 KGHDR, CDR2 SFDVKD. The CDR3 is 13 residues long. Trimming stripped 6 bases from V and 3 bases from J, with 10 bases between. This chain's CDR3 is CATSFTGEETQYF. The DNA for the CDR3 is TGTGCCACCAGTTTTACGGGGGAAGAGACCCAGTACTTC.

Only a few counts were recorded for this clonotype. The CDR3 bases are TGTGCCAGCAGCTTAGTCCAGGGAGATAATTCACCCCTCCACTTT. Its protein product is CASSLVQGDNSPLHF. V usage is TRBV7-9 and J usage is TRBJ1-6; TRBD1 might be the D (5 bases). The CDR3 is made up of 15 amino acids. Germline V gene lookup returns CDR1 SEHNR and CDR2 FQNEAQ (reference sequence). V lost 1 base and J lost 5, with 9 bases in between.

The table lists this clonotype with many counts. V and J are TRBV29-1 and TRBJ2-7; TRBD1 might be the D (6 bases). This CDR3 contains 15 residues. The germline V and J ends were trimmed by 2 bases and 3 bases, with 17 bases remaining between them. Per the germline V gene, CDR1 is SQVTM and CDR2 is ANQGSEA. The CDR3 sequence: CSVEIRDNAYYEQYF. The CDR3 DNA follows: TGCAGCGTTGAAATCCGGGACAACGCATACTACGAGCAGTACTTC.

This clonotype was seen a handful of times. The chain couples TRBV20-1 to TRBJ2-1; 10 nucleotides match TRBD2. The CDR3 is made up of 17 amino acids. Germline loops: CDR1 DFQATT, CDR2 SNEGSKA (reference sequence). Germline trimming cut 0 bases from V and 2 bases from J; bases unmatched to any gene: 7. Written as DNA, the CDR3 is TGCAGTGCTAGAGATCTCCTAGCGGGAGTAACCTACAATGAGCAGTTCTTC. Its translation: CSARDLLAGVTYNEQFF.

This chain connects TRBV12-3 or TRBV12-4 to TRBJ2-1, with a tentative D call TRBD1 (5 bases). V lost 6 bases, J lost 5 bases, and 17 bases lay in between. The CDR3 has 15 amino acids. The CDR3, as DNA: TGTGCCAGCAGCCCTTTCGGGCAGGGAAACAATGAGCAGTTCTTC. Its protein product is CASSPFGQGNNEQFF.

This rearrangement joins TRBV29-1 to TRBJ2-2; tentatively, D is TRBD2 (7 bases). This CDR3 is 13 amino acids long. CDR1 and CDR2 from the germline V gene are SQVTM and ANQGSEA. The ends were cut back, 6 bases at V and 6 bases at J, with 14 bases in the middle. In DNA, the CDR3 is TGCAGCGTGAGAAGGGGGGGTCCCGGGGAGCTGTTTTTT. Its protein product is CSVRRGGPGELFF.

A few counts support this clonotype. The CDR3 DNA reads TGTGCCAGTAGTAGGGGACTAGCGGTTCTCGGGGACCAAGAGACCCAGTACTTC. Protein sequence: CASSRGLAVLGDQETQYF. The chain uses TRBV19 and TRBJ2-5, with 11 bases fitting TRBD2. Germline CDR1 is LNHDA and CDR2 is SQIVND (reference sequence). The CDR3 has 18 amino acids. The V and J ends lost 4 bases and 0 bases, in that order; junction bases with no gene match: 10.

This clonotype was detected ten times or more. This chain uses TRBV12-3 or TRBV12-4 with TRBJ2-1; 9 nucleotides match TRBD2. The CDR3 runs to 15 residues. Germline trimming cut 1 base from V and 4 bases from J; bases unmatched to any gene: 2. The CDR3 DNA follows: TGTGCCAGCAGTTTAGTAGCGGGGGCATACAATGAGCAGTTCTTC. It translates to CASSLVAGAYNEQFF.

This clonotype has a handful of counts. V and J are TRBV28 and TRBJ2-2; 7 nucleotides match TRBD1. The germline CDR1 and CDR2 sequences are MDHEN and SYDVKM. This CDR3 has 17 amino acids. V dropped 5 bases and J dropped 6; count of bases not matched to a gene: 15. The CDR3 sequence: CASSLRSGQATAGELFF. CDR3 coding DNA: TGTGCCAGCAGTCTACGATCAGGACAGGCCACAGCCGGGGAGCTGTTTTTT.

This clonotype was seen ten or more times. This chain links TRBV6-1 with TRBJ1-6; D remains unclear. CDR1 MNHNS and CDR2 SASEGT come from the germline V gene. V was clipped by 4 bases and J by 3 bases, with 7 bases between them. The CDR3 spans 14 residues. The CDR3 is CASSVEGYNSPLHF. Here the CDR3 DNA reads TGTGCCAGCAGTGTGGAAGGCTATAATTCACCCCTCCACTTT.

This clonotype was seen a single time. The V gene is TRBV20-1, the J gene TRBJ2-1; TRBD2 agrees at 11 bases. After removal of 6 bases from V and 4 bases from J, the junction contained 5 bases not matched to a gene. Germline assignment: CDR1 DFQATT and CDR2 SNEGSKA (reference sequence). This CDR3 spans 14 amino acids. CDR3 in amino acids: CSAQGLADYNEQFF. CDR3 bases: TGCAGTGCGCAGGGACTAGCGGATTACAATGAGCAGTTCTTC.

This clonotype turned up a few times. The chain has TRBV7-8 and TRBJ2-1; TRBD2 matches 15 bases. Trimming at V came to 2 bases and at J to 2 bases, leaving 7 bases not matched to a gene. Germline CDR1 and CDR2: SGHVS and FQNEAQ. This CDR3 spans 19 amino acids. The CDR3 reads CASSLRGRTSGRAYNEQFF. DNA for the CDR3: TGTGCCAGCAGCTTAAGGGGTCGGACTAGCGGGAGGGCCTACAATGAGCAGTTCTTC.

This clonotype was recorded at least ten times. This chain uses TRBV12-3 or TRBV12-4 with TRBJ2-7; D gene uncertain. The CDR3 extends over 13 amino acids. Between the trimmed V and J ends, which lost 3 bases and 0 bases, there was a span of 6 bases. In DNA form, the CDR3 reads TGTGCCAGCAGTTTTGGGGTCTCCTACGAGCAGTACTTC. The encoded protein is CASSFGVSYEQYF.

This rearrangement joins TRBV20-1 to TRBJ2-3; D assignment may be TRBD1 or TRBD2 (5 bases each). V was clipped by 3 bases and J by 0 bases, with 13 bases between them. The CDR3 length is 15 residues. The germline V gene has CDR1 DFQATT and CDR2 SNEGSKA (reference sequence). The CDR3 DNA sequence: TGCAGTGCTAGTATCTGGGACCCTAGCACAGATACGCAGTATTTT. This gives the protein CSASIWDPSTDTQYF.

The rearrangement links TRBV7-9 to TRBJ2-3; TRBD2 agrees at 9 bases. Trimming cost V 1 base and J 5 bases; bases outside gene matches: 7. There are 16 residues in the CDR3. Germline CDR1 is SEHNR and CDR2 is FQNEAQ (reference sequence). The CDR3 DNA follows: TGTGCCAGCAGCTTAGGGGCGGGGACTAGCCGAGATACGCAGTATTTT. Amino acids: CASSLGAGTSRDTQYF.

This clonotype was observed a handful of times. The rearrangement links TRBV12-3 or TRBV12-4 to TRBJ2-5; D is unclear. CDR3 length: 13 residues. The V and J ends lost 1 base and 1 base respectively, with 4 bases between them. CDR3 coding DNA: TGTGCCAGCAGTTTAGAGACCCAAGAGACCCAGTACTTC. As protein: CASSLETQETQYF.

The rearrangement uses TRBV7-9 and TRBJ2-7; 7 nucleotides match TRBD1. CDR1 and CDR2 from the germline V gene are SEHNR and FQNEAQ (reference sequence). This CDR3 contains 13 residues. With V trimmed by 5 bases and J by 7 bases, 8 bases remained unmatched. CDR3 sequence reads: CASSTGQAKEQYV. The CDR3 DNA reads TGTGCCAGCAGCACCGGACAGGCAAAAGAGCAGTACGTC.

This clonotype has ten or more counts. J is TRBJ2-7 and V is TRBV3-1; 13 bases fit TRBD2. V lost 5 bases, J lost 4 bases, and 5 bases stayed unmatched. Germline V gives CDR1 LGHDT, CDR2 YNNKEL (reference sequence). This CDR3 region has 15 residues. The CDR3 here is CASSNRTSGSYEQYF. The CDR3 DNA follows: TGTGCCAGCAGCAATAGGACTAGCGGGAGTTACGAGCAGTACTTC.

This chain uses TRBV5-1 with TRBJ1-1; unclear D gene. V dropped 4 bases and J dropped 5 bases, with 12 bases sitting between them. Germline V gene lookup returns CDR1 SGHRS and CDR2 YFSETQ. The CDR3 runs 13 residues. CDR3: CASSTGSQTEAFF. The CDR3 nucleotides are TGCGCCAGCAGCACCGGGTCTCAGACTGAAGCTTTCTTT.